One sample yielded the 17 T cell receptor delta chains listed below, sequenced in a study of delta chains in infants with herpesvirus infections. TCR cDNA was made from PBMC RNA with gamma- and delta-chain-specific primers. TCRdb redid clone calling on the RT-PCR reads using CATT. Found here are 320 or so delta-chain clones, under 80% of them singletons; the top ten hold almost 95%. Source: peripheral blood, taken at time point 1 of longitudinal follow-up. These receptors were taken from a human donor who was a Ugandan infant, either HIV-exposed or HIV-unexposed (not recorded which).

On this clone itself: One base separates it from a far larger clone, so it is likely a read error. This sample also contains other DNA sequences that code for the same CDR3. This chain uses TRDV2 with TRDJ3; TRDD3 agrees at 7 bases. J gave up 1 base and V 0 bases, and 11 bases lay outside the gene matches. CDR1 GEAIGNYY and CDR2 EKD come from the germline V gene. The CDR3 is 20 residues long. Here the CDR3 DNA reads TGTGCCTGTGACACCGCGCCTGCTGGGGGTCCGTCCTGGGACACCCGACAGATGTTTTTC. It specifies CACDTAPAGGPSWDTRQMFF.

In the case of this clone: The likely explanation is a read error, given a far larger clone one base away. The CDR3 protein is CALGETALHPALGAEPNKLIF. In DNA, the CDR3 is TGTGCTCTTGGGGAAACGGCCCTTCACCCCGCACTGGGGGCCGAACCAAATAAACTCATCTTT. The gene calls are TRDV1 and TRDJ1; 8 bases line up with TRDD3. The trim removed 2 bases at V and 6 bases at J, leaving 26 bases unmatched. The CDR3 is 21 residues long. Germline CDR1 is TSWWSYY and CDR2 is QGS.

A remark on this clone: TCRdb's protein, taken from a much larger clone, differs from this DNA's translation at residue 3, likely owing to a read error; the protein displayed comes from the DNA. The rearrangement joins TRDV2 to TRDJ3, with 9 positions matching TRDD3. Germline lookup yields CDR1 GEAIGNYY and CDR2 EKD. This CDR3 contains 20 residues. CDR3 in DNA: TGTGCCCGTGACTCCGTACTGGGGGACTCCAGCTCCTGGGACACCCGACAGATGTTTTTC. Amino acid sequence: CARDSVLGDSSSWDTRQMFF.

In this sample, this clone turned up a few times. A far larger clone lies a single base away; this is likely a read error. Different DNA sequences within this sample yield the same CDR3. The V gene is TRDV1, the J gene TRDJ1, with 9 bases lining up with TRDD3. This CDR3 comprises 25 residues. Germline-derived CDR1 and CDR2 are TSWWSYY and QGS. V shed 4 bases, J shed 3 bases, and the junction held 36 bases outside the gene matches. CDR3: CALGGRPAFPGFGLGDSTPPDKLIF. CDR3 in DNA: TGTGCTCTTGGGGGCCGACCCGCCTTCCCCGGGTTTGGACTGGGGGACTCAACACCGCCCGATAAACTCATCTTT.

This chain connects TRDV1 to TRDJ1; 11 nucleotides match TRDD3. The CDR3 covers 23 residues. Unmatched junction bases numbered 28, after V lost 4 bases and J lost 3 bases. CDR1 TSWWSYY and CDR2 QGS come from the germline V gene. The CDR3 bases are TGTGCTCTTGGGGGCCGACCCGCCTTCCCCGGGTTTGGACTGGGGGATATGGCCGATAAACTCATCTTT. Protein: CALGGRPAFPGFGLGDMADKLIF.

Turning to this clone: This specimen includes other DNA sequences encoding the same CDR3. J is TRDJ1 and V is TRDV1; 9 positions agree with TRDD3. Germline trimming cut 2 bases from V and 5 bases from J; bases unmatched to any gene: 15. The CDR3 length is 18 residues. The germline gives CDR1 TSWWSYY, CDR2 QGS. In DNA form, the CDR3 reads TGTGCTCTTGGGGAATTGGGACTTTCTGGGGGATCGGGAGATAAACTCATCTTT. Its protein product is CALGELGLSGGSGDKLIF.

Notes on this clone: A far larger clone is one base from this, pointing to a likely read error. Distinct nucleotide sequences in the sample also encode this CDR3. J is TRDJ3 and V is TRDV2; D gene unclear. Looked up from germline, CDR1 is GEAIGNYY and CDR2 is EKD. CDR3 length: 18 amino acids. The CDR3 is CACDTVDSSSWDTRQMFF. CDR3 nucleotides: TGTGCATGTGACACAGTGGATTCCAGCTCCTGGGACACCCGACAGATGTTTTTC.

A word on this clone: Given a far larger clone just one base away, this is likely a sequencing read error. The chain has TRDV1 and TRDJ1; 9 bases are shared with TRDD3. The CDR3 is 25 amino acids. Germline lookup yields CDR1 TSWWSYY and CDR2 QGS. CDR3 DNA sequence: TGTGCTCTTGGGGGCCGACCCGCCTTCCCCGGGTTTGGACTGGGGGACTCAACACCTCCCGATAGACTCATCTTT. It encodes CALGGRPAFPGFGLGDSTPPDRLIF.

This clone was observed a handful of times. This probably arose from a read error, given a far larger clone one base away. Other nucleotide sequences in the sample specify the same CDR3. J is TRDJ1 and V is TRDV1; perhaps TRDD3 as D (6 bases). This CDR3 spans 21 amino acids. Germline V CDR1 and CDR2: TSWWSYY, QGS. Trimming cost V 2 bases and J 6 bases, with 34 bases left between them. The CDR3 sequence is CALGETALHPVLGAEPNKLIF. As DNA, the CDR3 is TGTGCTCTTGGGGAAACGGCCCTTCACCCCGTATTGGGGGCCGAACCAAATAAACTCATCTTT.

This clone was detected a few times. The protein TCRdb gives is from a much larger clone and does not agree with this DNA's translation at residue 5, likely a read error; the protein shown here comes from the DNA. The V and J genes are TRDV2 and TRDJ3, with D unresolved. Trimming cost V 2 bases and J 0 bases, with 13 bases left between them. CDR1 and CDR2 (germline): GEAIGNYY, EKD. The CDR3 is 18 amino acids. The chain's CDR3 is CACDIVDSSSWDTRQMFF. DNA of the CDR3: TGTGCCTGTGACATAGTGGATTCCAGCTCCTGGGACACCCGACAGATGTTTTTC.

Concerning this clone: A read error likely explains why the TCRdb protein, taken from a much larger clone, differs from this DNA's translation at residue 18; the protein shown is translated from the DNA. This rearrangement joins TRDV2 to TRDJ3; 7 nucleotides match TRDD3. CDR1 and CDR2 (germline): GEAIGNYY, EKD. CDR3 length equals 20 residues. The CDR3 is CACDTAPAGGPSWDTRQRFF. The DNA of the CDR3 is TGTGCCTGTGACACCGCGCCCGCTGGGGGTCCGTCCTGGGACACCCGACAGAGGTTTTTC.

For this clone: This is likely an artifact of a read error, given a far larger clone one base away. The sample carries other DNA sequences with the same CDR3. The CDR3 DNA is TGTGCCTGTGACACAGTGGATTCCAGCTCCTGGGACACACGACAGATGTTTTTC. Translating it yields CACDTVDSSSWDTRQMFF. The V and J genes are TRDV2 and TRDJ3, with D perhaps TRDD3 (5 bases). Germline V gene lookup returns CDR1 GEAIGNYY and CDR2 EKD. CDR3 size: 18 residues.

To note about this clone: TCRdb's protein, taken from a much larger clone, differs from this DNA's translation at residue 8, likely owing to a read error; the protein displayed comes from the DNA. The V and J genes are TRDV1 and TRDJ1, with 8 bases that match TRDD3. CDR1 is TSWWSYY, CDR2 QGS, per germline. This CDR3 comprises 21 residues. J was trimmed by 6 bases and V by 2 bases; bases with no gene match: 26. DNA for the CDR3: TGTGCTCTTGGGGAAACGGCCCCTCACCCCGTACTGGGGGCCGAACCAAATAAACTCATCTTT. Protein: CALGETAPHPVLGAEPNKLIF.

A note on this clone: The mismatch at residue 19 between this DNA's translation and the TCRdb protein of a much larger clone likely reflects a read error; the protein shown is translated from the DNA. The chain links TRDV1 to TRDJ1; 9 bases are a match to TRDD3. Germline V CDR1 and CDR2: TSWWSYY, QGS. This CDR3 contains 25 residues. V was pared by 4 bases and J by 3 bases, with 36 bases of the junction left unmatched. The CDR3 DNA sequence: TGTGCTCTTGGGGGCCGACCCGCCTTCCCCGGGTTTGGACTGGGGGACTCAACACATCCCGATAAACTCATCTTT. This gives the protein CALGGRPAFPGFGLGDSTHPDKLIF.

This clone has only one observation. TCRdb has a much larger clone's protein, which differs at residue 2 from the translation of this DNA, likely because of a read error; what is shown is the protein translated from the DNA. The genes are TRDV1 and TRDJ1; 9 positions match TRDD3. Per the germline V gene, CDR1 is TSWWSYY and CDR2 is QGS. The CDR3 length is 19 residues. Written as DNA, the CDR3 is TGTTCTCTTGGGGCCCCAAGCCTACGGGGATACGGGTTGACCGATAAACTCATCTTT. Residues: CSLGAPSLRGYGLTDKLIF.

Turning to this clone: Only one base separates this from a far larger clonotype, so it likely reflects a read error. The same CDR3 can be traced to other DNA sequences in this sample. The chain couples TRDV1 to TRDJ1, with 8 bases that match TRDD3. This CDR3 contains 21 residues. The germline V gene has CDR1 TSWWSYY and CDR2 QGS. The CDR3 nucleotides are TGTGCTCTTGGGGAAACGGCCCTTCACCCCGTACTGGGGGCCGAACCAAATAAGCTCATCTTT. It codes for CALGETALHPVLGAEPNKLIF.

Concerning this clone: A far larger clone is only one base removed, so a read error is likely. This chain connects TRDV1 to TRDJ1; 10 bases are a match to TRDD3. The germline CDR1 and CDR2 sequences are TSWWSYY and QGS. This CDR3 contains 17 residues. The V segment lost 5 bases and the J segment 0 bases; nucleotides outside the gene matches: 9. This CDR3 reads CALGSRGIRRNTDKLIF. CDR3 DNA: TGTGCTCTTGGGTCACGGGGGATACGCAGGAACACCGATAAACTCATCTTT.